Below are 7 T cell receptor beta chains sequenced from a single sample in a study of cytomegalovirus exposure and HLA in healthy donors. Both 60 Vbeta primers and 13 Jbeta primers went into the PCR. TCRdb's copy holds only in-frame clones and misses some; the assay was immunoSEQ multiplex PCR. This table holds around 150,000 clones, around 77% found once. The material sequenced was PBMCs. These receptors all come from a man under 40 in good health.

For the CDR3, the DNA is TGTGCCAGCAGCTACGAGGGACAGGCTACTCCAATACCCTACGAGCAGTACTTC. Translating gives CASSYEGQATPIPYEQYF. The chain uses TRBV6-4 and TRBJ2-7, with TRBD1 identical over 8 bases. CDR3 size: 18 residues. The germline V gene encodes CDR1 MRHNA and CDR2 SNTAGT. Germline trimming cut 6 bases from V and 2 bases from J; bases unmatched to any gene: 18.

The V and J genes are TRBV5-4 and TRBJ2-2; 13 bases fit TRBD2. CDR1 SGHNT and CDR2 YYREEE come from the germline V gene (reference sequence). V was pared by 4 bases and J by 3 bases, with 3 bases of the junction left unmatched. The CDR3 contains 16 residues. The CDR3 DNA reads as TGTGCCAGCAGCGTGGGACTAGCGGGACACACCGGGGAGCTGTTTTTT. Its translation is CASSVGLAGHTGELFF.

The gene calls are TRBV28 and TRBJ2-4, with a possible D match to TRBD2 (6 bases). Germline V lookup: CDR1 MDHEN, CDR2 SYDVKM. The CDR3 sequence is 14 residues long. Trimming removed 3 bases from V and 1 base from J, with 7 bases in between. The CDR3 nucleotides read TGTGCCAGCAGTTTTGGGGGGGCCAAAAACATTCAGTACTTC. It encodes CASSFGGAKNIQYF.

The chain uses TRBV7-8 and TRBJ2-7; 9 positions match TRBD2. In germline, CDR1 is SGHVS, CDR2 FQNEAQ. Trimming removed 5 bases from V and 2 bases from J; junction bases left unmatched: 7. This CDR3 is built from 15 residues. The CDR3 sequence: CASSPRLAVPYEQYF. CDR3 sequence (DNA): TGTGCCAGCAGCCCTAGACTAGCGGTTCCCTACGAGCAGTACTTC.

There are a few counts of this clone. The V gene is TRBV5-4, the J gene TRBJ2-5; no clear D gene. Between the trimmed V and J ends, which lost 0 bases and 2 bases, there was a span of 14 bases. CDR3 size: 16 residues. The germline CDR1 and CDR2 sequences are SGHNT and YYREEE (reference sequence). CDR3 loop: CASSLAVHSLQETQYF. In nucleotides, the CDR3 is TGTGCCAGCAGCTTGGCTGTACACAGTTTACAAGAGACCCAGTACTTC.

Comment on this clone: Other DNA sequences of this sample code for an identical CDR3. This CDR3 reads CASSPTSGIGEQYF. The CDR3 DNA reads TGTGCCAGCAGCCCTACTAGCGGGATCGGCGAGCAGTACTTC. The chain combines TRBV7-2 with TRBJ2-7; 10 bases are shared with TRBD2. J gave up 6 bases and V 5 bases, and 7 bases lay outside the gene matches. The CDR3 is 14 residues long. Germline assignment: CDR1 SGHTA and CDR2 FQGNSA.

This clone came up once. V and J are TRBV7-2 and TRBJ1-6; 7 bases are a match to TRBD1. This CDR3 region has 13 residues. The junction had 8 bases not matched to a gene; V was cut back by 5 bases and J by 13 bases. CDR1 SGHTA and CDR2 FQGNSA come from the germline V gene. In nucleotides, the CDR3 is TGTGCCAGCAGCACAGGGGTTAGGTATCCCCTCCACTTT. Its translation: CASSTGVRYPLHF.